This paragraph reports one T cell receptor beta chain. What antigen it recognizes has not been identified. Nothing much larger sits one base from this clone, and base qualities are not available. This record belongs to a study of blood T cell repertoires in COVID-19 (dated by TCRdb to 2018 to 2021). Background on the whole study: The collaborator samples originated in the United States, Italy and Spain and spanned the acute and convalescent phases of COVID-19. A freely available public database, intended as a resource for researchers studying the immune response to SARS-CoV-2, is where the repertoires were released. The sample metadata nearly always contained a de-identified subject ID, COVID-19 status, age in years and sex. The dataset comprised deeply sampled blood TCRbeta repertoires from subjects exposed to, actively infected with, or recovered from COVID-19. Where available, HLA class I and class II types were obtained from metadata supplied by the sample provider rather than from assay-based typing. The samples were drawn from the first 160 participants of the ongoing ImmuneRACE study and from 950 to 1,500 subjects provided by 6 global collaborators. The prospective study material was composed of cDNA or gDNA derived from T cells, B-cell-depleted T cells, or PBMCs. Study-wide conclusions, independent of this receptor: The amount of clinical and demographic metadata varied by source and participant and was provided uncurated.

TCRbeta CDR3 regions were amplified from genomic DNA by means of the immunoSEQ Assay, a bias-controlled multiplex PCR. Under the source paper's analysis protocol: Nucleated cell counts per sample were estimated from amplification of reference gene primers within the assay. To quantify the absolute abundance of each unique TCRbeta CDR3 rearrangement, sequence reads were collapsed and filtered. For each sample, productive Simpson clonality was calculated as the square root of Simpson's diversity index over productive rearrangements. The table was pulled from immuneACCESS by TCRdb, which kept in-frame rearrangements only. Such tables lose some clones; where checked, under half of the loss comes from unresolved V genes, and the rest has no known cause. V and J calls plus clone size are reproduced from that table; the DNA served to infer D and trimming. This sample comprises roughly 380,000 clones, roughly 86% of them detected only once. Just over 1% of the sample is taken by the ten largest.

Participants in the prospective study were enrolled through a virtual design, were aged roughly 18 to 100 years, and lived in 24 United States geographic areas. In the prospective study, participants were assigned to cohorts based on the clinical history participants reported in a screening survey and a study questionnaire. Exposed participants had been in contact, within 2 weeks of entering the study, with a person who had a PCR-confirmed or clinician-diagnosed case of COVID-19. Each participant in the prospective study had whole blood, serum and a nasopharyngeal or oropharyngeal swab collected by mobile phlebotomists. Additional blood draws and questionnaires over an approximately two-month period could optionally be provided by prospective study participants. Blood samples from the prospective study were shipped frozen or at room temperature prior to DNA extraction. In the germline V gene, CDR1 corresponds to MNHEY and CDR2 to SVGAGI. Inclusive of the bounding cysteine and phenylalanine, the CDR3 is 14 residues long. Only the CDR3 region is kept as DNA, spanning 42 bases read in frame from base 1. The V end loses 4 bases and the J end loses 1 base, and a stretch of 10 bases separates them.

Sequenced: PBMCs or T cells enriched from blood (not recorded which). The TCR comes from a woman aged 25 to 39 who had been exposed to COVID-19. The sequence joins TRBV6-5 to TRBJ1-1; a weak D assignment points to TRBD1 (5 bases agree). CDR3 reads: CASSSIGQNTEAFF. The DNA sequence is given as TGTGCCAGCAGTTCGATAGGACAGAACACTGAAGCTTTCTTT.